This entry is about one T cell receptor beta chain. Its antigen is currently unknown. The sample originates from a study of T cell responses to AZD1222 COVID-19 vaccine. Findings and caveats of the study: An increase in Spike-specific TCR breadth and depth was observed after two AZD1222 doses. Repertoires in all cases were sampled only once the peak T cell response had passed. The donor group comprised mostly white British people and more females; the analysis possibly underestimated clonal diversity.

Per the germline V gene, CDR1 is MNHEY and CDR2 is SVGAGI. The CDR3 covers 14 residues. Trimming stripped 0 bases from V and 3 bases from J, with 5 bases between. Using immunoSEQ multiplex PCR, the repertoire was profiled, and TCRdb retains in-frame clones only, with some absent. In the table there are about 35,000 clones, about nine tenths of which are singletons. Second doses at about 4 or about 12 weeks were pooled. The chain employs TRBV6-5 and TRBJ1-4; no clear D gene. This TCR derives from an adult who received the AZD1222 COVID-19 vaccine. The sample here was peripheral blood, taken 28 days after the second AZD1222 dose. Here the CDR3 reads CASSYSGANEKLFF. CDR3 DNA: TGTGCCAGCAGTTACTCGGGTGCTAATGAAAAACTGTTTTTT.